One T cell receptor (beta chain) is described in this entry. The antigen is not known. The protocol was immunoSEQ multiplex PCR, while the TCRdb copy is restricted to in-frame clones and leaves out a portion. The data show about 530,000 clones, 60% to 80% seen once. This entry is derived from a study of shared clonotypes between healthy human individuals. Study-wide findings and caveats: Sampling covered blood only; tissue repertoires likely differ.

Adult donors, all healthy and HIV-negative, had no recent acute infections or vaccinations. CDR3 size: 15 residues. V lost 0 bases, J lost 7 bases, and 6 bases stayed unmatched. Per the germline V gene, CDR1 is MNHNY and CDR2 is SVGAGI (reference sequence). The sequencing input was PBMCs. This chain uses TRBV6-6 with TRBJ2-1; 7 bases agree with TRBD1. This TCR was sampled from a woman in her 40s in good health. Some clones in this sample may be carry-over from other donors' samples. This chain's CDR3 is CASSYSTGFQNEQFF. In nucleotides, the CDR3 is TGTGCCAGCAGTTACTCGACAGGGTTTCAGAATGAGCAGTTCTTC.